Listed here are 15 T cell receptor beta chains from one sample, sequenced in a study of T cells in Graves' hyperthyroidism and ophthalmopathy. Researchers amplified the TCR beta CDR3 regions from RNA transcripts. When the TCR CDR3 underwent first-round RT-PCR, the HTBI primer set was used. One entry per CDR3 protein results from TCRdb running MiXCR on the multiplex PCR reads. The table lists around 800,000 distinct CDR3 sequences, more than 30% of them singletons, with 8% to 9% in the top ten. The source material was blood. The origin of the receptors is a man between 18 and 29 years old with Graves' hyperthyroidism.

This clonotype was picked up a small number of times. The chain couples TRBV7-6 to TRBJ2-7, with 8 bases lining up with TRBD1. CDR1 is SGHVS and CDR2 is FNYEAQ in the germline V gene. V shed 5 bases and J 2 bases; nucleotides not matched to a gene: 5. The CDR3 extends over 14 amino acids. CDR3 DNA: TGTGCCAGCAGCCACCTACAGGGGGCCTACGAGCAGTACTTC. It yields the protein CASSHLQGAYEQYF.

This clonotype was counted only a few times. This chain uses TRBV5-1 with TRBJ1-1, with TRBD1 identical over 7 bases. Germline V gives CDR1 SGHRS, CDR2 YFSETQ. The CDR3 spans 16 residues. After removal of 1 base from V and 1 base from J, the junction contained 7 bases not matched to a gene. The CDR3 bases are TGCGCCAGCAGCTTGCAACTCCCAGGGGGGAACACTGAAGCTTTCTTT. Translation gives CASSLQLPGGNTEAFF.

This chain connects TRBV9 to TRBJ2-6, with 12 nucleotides matching TRBD2. Germline trimming cut 4 bases from V and 2 bases from J; bases unmatched to any gene: 4. CDR1 and CDR2 from the germline V gene are SGDLS and YYNGEE. This CDR3 region has 17 residues. DNA for the CDR3: TGTGCCAGCAGCTCCCGGACTAGCGGGACTGGGGCCAACGTCCTGACTTTC. Its protein is CASSSRTSGTGANVLTF.

The sample holds a few counts of this clonotype. This chain uses TRBV5-1 with TRBJ2-2; 7 positions match TRBD2. This CDR3 is 14 amino acids long. The germline CDR1 and CDR2 sequences are SGHRS and YFSETQ. V was pared by 9 bases and J by 4 bases, with 9 bases of the junction left unmatched. CDR3 region: CATHEGGSTGELFF. The CDR3 DNA is TGCGCCACCCACGAGGGCGGGAGCACCGGGGAGCTGTTTTTT.

This chain joins TRBV7-9 and TRBJ2-7; possible D gene TRBD2, 6 bases. V lost 0 bases and J lost 2, with 11 bases in between. Germline V gives CDR1 SEHNR, CDR2 FQNEAQ (reference sequence). This CDR3 has 15 amino acids. The CDR3 region has the DNA TGTGCCAGCAGCTTAGCCAGCGGGTCTACCTACGAGCAGTACTTC. Translated: CASSLASGSTYEQYF.

J is TRBJ1-6 and V is TRBV25-1; TRBD1 might be the D (5 bases). CDR1 and CDR2 from the germline V gene are MGHDK and SYGVNS. This CDR3 spans 15 amino acids. Trimming removed 6 bases at V and 5 bases at J, with 14 bases between. Here the CDR3 reads CASSSERGDNSPLHF. The DNA of the CDR3 is TGTGCCAGCAGCTCTGAGAGGGGCGATAATTCACCCCTCCACTTT. Together with reference TRBV25-1 and TRBJ1-6, the CDR3 gives the full variable domain: EADIYQTPRYLVIGTGKKITLECSQTMGHDKMYWYQQDPGMELHLIHYSYGVNSTEKGDLSSESTVSRIRTEHFPLTLESARPSHTSQYLCASSSERGDNSPLHFGNGTRLTVT.

This clonotype was counted at least ten times. The rearrangement links TRBV25-1 to TRBJ1-1; D is undetermined. The CDR3 loop spans 11 amino acids. The germline V and J ends were trimmed by 3 bases and 3 bases, with 2 bases remaining between them. The germline V gene has CDR1 MGHDK and CDR2 SYGVNS. CDR3 sequence (DNA): TGTGCCAGCAGTGATGACACTGAAGCTTTCTTT. The encoded protein is CASSDDTEAFF.

This chain links TRBV7-2 with TRBJ2-7; possible D gene TRBD2, 5 bases. The CDR3 sequence is 15 residues long. With 4 bases removed from V and 5 bases from J, the gap between germline ends came to 18 bases. Germline V gene sequence: CDR1 SGHTA, CDR2 FQGNSA. For the CDR3, the DNA is TGTGCCAGCAGCTCAACCACGGGGTCGGCAGACGAGCAGTACTTC. It specifies CASSSTTGSADEQYF.

Ten or more counts support this clonotype. CDR3 amino acids: CSATGFNEQYF. In nucleotides, the CDR3 is TGCAGTGCTACAGGGTTCAACGAGCAGTACTTC. This chain links TRBV20-1 with TRBJ2-7; D is perhaps TRBD1 (5 bases). The CDR3 runs 11 residues. With 4 bases removed from V and 5 bases from J, the gap between germline ends came to 9 bases. Germline V gives CDR1 DFQATT, CDR2 SNEGSKA (reference sequence).

A word on this clonotype: A much bigger clone sits one base away, suggesting this may be a read error. CDR3 nucleotide sequence: TGCAGCGTTGAAGTGAAACTAGCGGGAGTTGCCGGGGAGCTGTTTTTT. Translation gives CSVEVKLAGVAGELFF. The chain uses TRBV29-1 and TRBJ2-2, with 11 bases matching TRBD2. The trim removed 1 base at V and 6 bases at J, leaving 7 bases unmatched. The CDR3 consists of 16 residues. Germline CDR1 and CDR2: SQVTM and ANQGSEA.

A word on this clonotype: Relative to the germline gene, one junction end is altered; a read error may explain this. The rearrangement links TRBV7-7 to TRBJ2-3; D is unclear. Germline CDR1 SSHAT, CDR2 FNYEAQ (reference sequence). The CDR3 loop spans 13 amino acids. The CDR3 loop is CASSVGFTDTQYF. CDR3 DNA sequence: TGTGCTAGCAGCGTCGGGTTCACAGATACGCAGTATTTT.

This clonotype showed up many times. The V and J genes are TRBV2 and TRBJ1-1; D not resolved. The CDR3 is made up of 13 amino acids. Trimming removed 6 bases at V and 1 base at J, with 9 bases between. Germline CDR1 is SNHLY and CDR2 is FYNNEI. CDR3 in DNA: TGTGCCAGCAGACAGTTCCCGAACACTGAAGCTTTCTTT. It codes for CASRQFPNTEAFF.

The sample holds a few counts of this clonotype. V gene TRBV7-9 combines with J gene TRBJ1-5, with D perhaps TRBD1 (6 bases). The ends were cut back, 3 bases at V and 5 bases at J, with 17 bases in the middle. Germline-derived CDR1 and CDR2 are SEHNR and FQNEAQ (reference sequence). This CDR3 is built from 16 residues. DNA of the CDR3: TGTGCCAGCAGCTTTTTTACCGGGCAGGGGTATCAGCCCCAGCATTTT. Protein: CASSFFTGQGYQPQHF.

This chain uses TRBV2 with TRBJ2-6; 9 bases match TRBD2. The germline CDR1 and CDR2 sequences are SNHLY and FYNNEI. CDR3 length equals 14 residues. With V trimmed by 4 bases and J by 11 bases, 6 bases remained unmatched. CDR3 sequence reads: CASSGTSAAYVLTF. In DNA, the CDR3 is TGTGCCAGCAGTGGGACTAGCGCTGCCTACGTCCTGACTTTC.

This clonotype was counted at least ten times. J is TRBJ1-1 and V is TRBV5-1; no definite D call. The CDR3 extends over 13 amino acids. Germline assignment: CDR1 SGHRS and CDR2 YFSETQ. Trimming removed 4 bases from V and 4 bases from J, with 11 bases in between. This chain's CDR3 is CASSIPGSTEAFF. The CDR3 DNA sequence: TGCGCCAGCAGCATCCCCGGTAGCACTGAAGCTTTCTTT.